This T cell receptor beta chain emerged from a study of Ad26.COV2.S vaccination and SARS-CoV-2 variants. Study at large: In the COV1001 trial, the donor was in the Ad26.COV2.S arm. Dosing was one shot or two shots 56 days apart.

The CDR3 is 15 amino acids. Germline V lookup: CDR1 KGHSH, CDR2 LQKENI. Trimming cost V 3 bases and J 3 bases; bases outside gene matches: 4. Details on this clone: Its antigen is not identified.

Study observations and caveats: Vaccine recipients had higher spike-specific TCR breadth than placebo recipients.

Treatment defined: 19 received Ad26.COV2.S at low or high dose, single or two shots; roughly 5 received placebo; per-sample allocation not given. Samples analyzed were those drawn on day 63 after the first vaccine or placebo injection. Boston hosted the donor, who was an adult aged 18-55 years. The data were produced by immunoSEQ multiplex PCR, yet TCRdb's version contains in-frame clones alone and is incomplete. The profile shows over 200,000 clones, 70% to 90% of them singletons. The input for sequencing was peripheral blood, taken in a trial of Ad26.COV2.S vaccine versus placebo. The chain carries TRBV18 and TRBJ1-2; 10 bases match TRBD1. The sequence was obtained from a person between 18 and 65 years old who received the Ad26.COV2.S COVID-19 vaccine or a placebo. The CDR3 is CASSPRGTGDYGYTF. In DNA, the CDR3 is TGTGCCAGCTCACCCCGCGGGACAGGGGACTATGGCTACACCTTC.